This record looks at one T cell receptor (beta chain) sequence and its context. Assay runs were performed at deep level. Sequencing used immunoSEQ multiplex PCR; TCRdb keeps in-frame clones, though not all of them. Found here are some 1.4 million clones, roughly 96% of them singletons; the top ten hold 1% to 1.5%. This sample is part of a study of shared clonotypes between healthy human individuals. Study details: Sampling drew on donors who were a couple of women and a few men aged 18 to 49.

V lost 2 bases and J 4 bases, leaving 20 bases between the germline ends. The CDR3 covers 17 residues. Germline V gene data show CDR1 as KGHSH and CDR2 as LQKENI. Sequenced input: naive CD4+ T cells sorted from blood. The subset denotes: CD45RA+ positively selected. The rearrangement uses TRBV18 and TRBJ1-1, with D hard to call. The clonotype originates from a man aged 30 to 45 in good health. The CDR3 DNA reads TGTGCCAGCTCACCAATCAGGAGTCTGATTCGTGGCACTGAAGCTTTCTTT. Amino acid sequence: CASSPIRSLIRGTEAFF.